This TCR beta chain was recorded in a study of cytomegalovirus exposure and HLA in healthy donors. Study overall: Falling in the Caucasian-associated ancestry cluster were 80% to 85% of approximately 410 genotyped donors.

13 Jbeta primers and 60 Vbeta primers were used for the PCR. Sequenced by immunoSEQ multiplex PCR; TCRdb stores in-frame clones only, minus some. Here the sample spans fewer than 200,000 clones, around 90% being singletons. The CDR3 has 14 amino acids. The ends were cut back, 6 bases at V and 3 bases at J, with 12 bases in the middle. Germline V gene sequence: CDR1 MNHNY, CDR2 SVGAGI (reference sequence). The rearrangement links TRBV6-6 to TRBJ2-1; D possibly corresponds to TRBD2 (6 bases). The TCR was taken from a boy aged 2 to 9 in good health and CMV-seronegative. What was sequenced was PBMCs. Here the CDR3 DNA reads TGTGCCAGCAGCCGGGACTTAAACTACAATGAGCAGTTCTTC. Its translation: CASSRDLNYNEQFF.